This entry describes one T cell receptor (beta chain). Its antigen is not identified. V was pared by 3 bases and J by 12 bases, with 16 bases of the junction left unmatched. In germline, CDR1 is LGHNA, CDR2 YNFKEQ. This CDR3 region has 17 residues. TCRdb re-analysed the reads in MiXCR, keeping a single row per CDR3 protein. The table records 300,000 or so distinct CDR3 sequences, 25% of them present only once. The sample belongs to a study of T cell repertoires in cytomegalovirus infection. The overall study: CMV infection and matching HLA type were both indicated by public TCR beta signatures.

V gene TRBV4-2 combines with J gene TRBJ2-1; 11 nucleotides match TRBD2. The sample was cultured PBMCs, taken from culture after CMV antigen stimulation. The source of this sequence is a human donor in good health (CMV status not recorded). Some clones in this sample may be carry-over from other donors' samples. Here the CDR3 reads CASSQEGRGLAVWVQFF. The CDR3, as DNA: TGTGCCAGCAGCCAGGAGGGTCGGGGACTAGCGGTTTGGGTGCAGTTCTTC.